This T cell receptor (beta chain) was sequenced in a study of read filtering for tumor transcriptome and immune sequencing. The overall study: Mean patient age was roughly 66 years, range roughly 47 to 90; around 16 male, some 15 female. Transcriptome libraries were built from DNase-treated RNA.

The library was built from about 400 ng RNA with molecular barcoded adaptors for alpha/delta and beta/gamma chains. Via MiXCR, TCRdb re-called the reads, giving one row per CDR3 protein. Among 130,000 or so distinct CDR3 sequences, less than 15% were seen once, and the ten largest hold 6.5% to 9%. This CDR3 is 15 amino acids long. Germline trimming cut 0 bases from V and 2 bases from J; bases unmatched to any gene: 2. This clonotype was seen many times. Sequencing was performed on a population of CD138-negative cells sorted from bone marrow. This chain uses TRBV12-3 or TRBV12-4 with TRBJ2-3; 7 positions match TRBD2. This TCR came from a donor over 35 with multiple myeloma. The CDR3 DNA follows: TGTGCCAGCAGTTTAGCGGGAGGGGTCACAGATACGCAGTATTTT. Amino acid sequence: CASSLAGGVTDTQYF.